This T cell receptor beta chain was identified during a study of radiation and T cells in renal cell carcinoma. As for this clone: What it binds is unknown.

TCRdb's copy holds only in-frame clones and misses some; the assay was immunoSEQ multiplex PCR. Among 130,000 to 150,000 clones, 75% to 90% were seen once, and the ten largest hold 17%. General study points: Pretreatment tumor biopsies were lacking, so baseline clonotypes are unknown.

Time point defined: blood 4 weeks post-SBRT, at nephrectomy. Treatment indicated: 15 Gy SBRT to primary tumor, nephrectomy 4 weeks later. Nephrectomy followed 15 Gy stereotactic body radiation by 4 weeks. Blood was sampled at baseline, 2 weeks and 4 weeks after SBRT. Germline trimming cut 5 bases from V and 5 bases from J; bases unmatched to any gene: 3. The CDR3 consists of 12 residues. In germline, CDR1 is MNHEY, CDR2 SVGAGI. The V call is TRBV6-5, the J call TRBJ2-7; TRBD1 aligns across 7 bases. This receptor was identified in a woman aged 45-60 years with renal cell carcinoma. The sequencing here drew on blood, taken from a patient whose treatment included radiotherapy and nephrectomy. This CDR3 is CASSVQGDEQYF. Written as DNA, the CDR3 is TGTGCCAGCAGTGTTCAGGGGGACGAGCAGTACTTC.